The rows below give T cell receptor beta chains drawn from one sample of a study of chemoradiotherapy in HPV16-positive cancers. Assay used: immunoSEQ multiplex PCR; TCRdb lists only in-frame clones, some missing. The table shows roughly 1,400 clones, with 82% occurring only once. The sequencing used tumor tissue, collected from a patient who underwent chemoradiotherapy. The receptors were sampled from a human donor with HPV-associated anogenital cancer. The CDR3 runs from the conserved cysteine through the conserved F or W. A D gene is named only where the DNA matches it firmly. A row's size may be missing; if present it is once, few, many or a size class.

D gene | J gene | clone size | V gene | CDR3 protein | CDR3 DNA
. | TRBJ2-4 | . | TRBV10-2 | CASTTAAKNIQYF | TGCGCCAGCACCACCGCCGCCAAAAACATTCAGTACTTC
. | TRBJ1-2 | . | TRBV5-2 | CASKVRKTYGYTF | TGTGCCAGCAAAGTACGAAAGACCTATGGCTACACCTTC
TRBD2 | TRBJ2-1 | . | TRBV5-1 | CASWGGLAGNNEQFF | TGCGCCAGCTGGGGCGGACTAGCGGGAAACAATGAGCAGTTCTTC
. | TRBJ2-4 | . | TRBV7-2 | CASSFLIVGSKNIQYF | TGTGCCAGCAGCTTTCTGATAGTGGGTTCCAAAAACATTCAGTACTTC
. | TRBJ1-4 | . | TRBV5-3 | CARSLYLCGPTEKLFF | TGTGCCAGAAGCTTGTACCTTTGTGGTCCCACCGAAAAACTGTTTTTT
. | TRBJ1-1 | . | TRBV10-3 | CAIGTLDTEAFF | TGTGCCATCGGGACCCTGGACACTGAAGCTTTCTTT
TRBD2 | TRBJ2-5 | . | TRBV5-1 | CATSGMEETQYF | TGCGCCACTAGCGGGATGGAAGAGACCCAGTACTTC
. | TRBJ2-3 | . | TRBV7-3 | CASSGLGDGTDTQYF | TGTGCCAGCAGCGGATTAGGGGACGGCACAGATACGCAGTATTTT
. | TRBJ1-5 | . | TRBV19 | CASSIDWVSNQPQHF | TGTGCCAGTAGTATAGACTGGGTTAGCAATCAGCCCCAGCATTTT
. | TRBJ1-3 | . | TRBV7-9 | CASSLASGVSQRTIYF | TGTGCCAGCAGCTTAGCCAGCGGGGTGTCTCAGAGGACCATATATTTT
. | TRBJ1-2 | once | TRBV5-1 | CASSFGLTDNYGYTF | TGCGCCAGCAGCTTTGGTCTCACAGATAACTATGGCTACACCTTC
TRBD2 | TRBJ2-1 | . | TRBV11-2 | CASSDPGLAGYNEQFF | TGTGCCAGCAGCGATCCGGGACTAGCGGGTTACAATGAGCAGTTCTTC
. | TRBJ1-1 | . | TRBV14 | CASSQELAVNTEAFF | TGTGCCAGCAGCCAAGAACTCGCCGTAAACACTGAAGCTTTCTTT
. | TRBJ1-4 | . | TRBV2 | CASRPGTTEKLFF | TGTGCCAGCAGACCCGGGACAACGGAAAAACTGTTTTTT
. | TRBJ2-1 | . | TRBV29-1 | CSVRKTGRSYNEQFF | TGCAGCGTGAGAAAGACAGGCCGCTCCTACAATGAGCAGTTCTTC
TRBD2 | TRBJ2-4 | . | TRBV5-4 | CASSQYGLANKNIQYF | TGTGCCAGCAGCCAATACGGACTAGCCAACAAAAACATTCAGTACTTC
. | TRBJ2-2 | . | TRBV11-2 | CASSFGGNTGELFF | TGTGCCAGCAGCTTTGGCGGGAACACCGGGGAGCTGTTTTTT
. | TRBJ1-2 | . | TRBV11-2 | CASSYPGRVDHGYTF | TGTGCCAGCAGCTACCCTGGCAGGGTGGACCATGGCTACACCTTC
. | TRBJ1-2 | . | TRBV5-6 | CASSIPGILYGYTF | TGTGCCAGCAGCATACCAGGAATCCTCTATGGCTACACCTTC
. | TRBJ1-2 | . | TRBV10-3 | CAISAPTEYGYTF | TGTGCCATCAGTGCGCCGACAGAGTATGGCTACACCTTC
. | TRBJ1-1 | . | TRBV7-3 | CASSLRLGGGVNTEAFF | TGTGCCAGCAGCTTAAGGTTAGGTGGGGGAGTGAACACTGAAGCTTTCTTT
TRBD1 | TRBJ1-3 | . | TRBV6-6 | CASSYEGGTGLDTIYF | TGTGCCAGCAGTTATGAAGGCGGGACAGGACTGGACACCATATATTTT
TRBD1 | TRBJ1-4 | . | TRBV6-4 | CASSAGQGANEKLFF | TGTGCCAGCAGTGCTGGACAGGGTGCTAATGAAAAACTGTTTTTT
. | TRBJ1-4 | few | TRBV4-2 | CASSQEYEKLFF | TGTGCCAGCAGCCAAGAGTATGAAAAACTGTTTTTT